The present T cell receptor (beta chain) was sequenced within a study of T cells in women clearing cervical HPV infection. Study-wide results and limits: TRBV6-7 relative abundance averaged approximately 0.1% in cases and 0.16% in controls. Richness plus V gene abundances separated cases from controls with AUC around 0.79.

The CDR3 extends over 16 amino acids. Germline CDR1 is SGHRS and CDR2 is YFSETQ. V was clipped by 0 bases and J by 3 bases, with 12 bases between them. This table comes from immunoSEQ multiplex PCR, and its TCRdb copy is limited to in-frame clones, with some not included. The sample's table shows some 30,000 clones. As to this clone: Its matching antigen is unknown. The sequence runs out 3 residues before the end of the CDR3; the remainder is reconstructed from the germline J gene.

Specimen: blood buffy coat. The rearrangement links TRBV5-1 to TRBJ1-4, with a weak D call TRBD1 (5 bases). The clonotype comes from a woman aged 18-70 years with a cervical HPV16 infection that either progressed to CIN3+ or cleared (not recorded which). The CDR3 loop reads CASSLVPTVANEKLFF. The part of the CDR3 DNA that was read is TGCGCCAGCAGCTTGGTCCCGACAGTAGCTAATGAAAAA.